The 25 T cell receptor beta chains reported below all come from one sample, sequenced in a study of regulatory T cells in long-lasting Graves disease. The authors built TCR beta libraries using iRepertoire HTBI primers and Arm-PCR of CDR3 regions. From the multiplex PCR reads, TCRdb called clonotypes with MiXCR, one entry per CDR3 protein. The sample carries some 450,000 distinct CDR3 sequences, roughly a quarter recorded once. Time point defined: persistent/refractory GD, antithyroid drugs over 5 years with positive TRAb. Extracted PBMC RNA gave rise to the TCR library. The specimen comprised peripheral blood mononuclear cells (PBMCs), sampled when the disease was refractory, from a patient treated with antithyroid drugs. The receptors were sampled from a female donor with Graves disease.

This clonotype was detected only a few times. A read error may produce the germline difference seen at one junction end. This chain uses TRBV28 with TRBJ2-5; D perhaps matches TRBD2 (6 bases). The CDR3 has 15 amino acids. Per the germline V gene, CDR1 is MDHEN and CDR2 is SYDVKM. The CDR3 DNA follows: TGTGCCATTCCAGGAGGGTGGTCTGGCCAAGGGACCCAGTACTTC. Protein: CAIPGGWSGQGTQYF.

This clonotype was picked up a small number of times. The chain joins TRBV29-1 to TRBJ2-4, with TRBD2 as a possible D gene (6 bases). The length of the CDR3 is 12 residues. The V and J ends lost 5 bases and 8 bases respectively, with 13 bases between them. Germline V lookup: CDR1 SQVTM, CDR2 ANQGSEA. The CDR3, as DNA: TGCAGCGTTTCTCACCGGAGGGACATTCAGTACTTC. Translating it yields CSVSHRRDIQYF.

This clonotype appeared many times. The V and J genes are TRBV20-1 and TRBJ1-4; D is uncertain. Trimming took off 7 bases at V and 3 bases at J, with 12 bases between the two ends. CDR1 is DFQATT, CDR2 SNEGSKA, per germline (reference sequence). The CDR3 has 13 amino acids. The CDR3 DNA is TGCAGTGTCCCAAGTGGGGCTAATGAAAAACTGTTTTTT. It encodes CSVPSGANEKLFF.

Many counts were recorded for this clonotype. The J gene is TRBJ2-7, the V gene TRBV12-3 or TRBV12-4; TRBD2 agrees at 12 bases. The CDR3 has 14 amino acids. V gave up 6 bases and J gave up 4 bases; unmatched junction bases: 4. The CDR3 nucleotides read TGTGCCAGCAGAGCTAGCGGGAGGGTTTACGAGCAGTACTTC. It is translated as CASRASGRVYEQYF.

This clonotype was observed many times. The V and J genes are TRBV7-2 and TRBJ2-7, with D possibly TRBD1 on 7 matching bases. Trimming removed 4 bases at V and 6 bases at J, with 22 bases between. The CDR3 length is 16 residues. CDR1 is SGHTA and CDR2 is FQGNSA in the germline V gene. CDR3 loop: CASSSSYRGRRGEQYF. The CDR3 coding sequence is TGTGCCAGCAGCTCATCGTACAGGGGCCGGAGGGGCGAGCAGTACTTC.

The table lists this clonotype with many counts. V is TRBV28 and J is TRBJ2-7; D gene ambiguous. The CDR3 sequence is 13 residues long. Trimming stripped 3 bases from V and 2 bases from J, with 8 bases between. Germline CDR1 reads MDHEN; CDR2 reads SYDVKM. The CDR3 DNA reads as TGTGCCAGCAGTTTGGTCCTGGCCTACGAGCAGTACTTC. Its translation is CASSLVLAYEQYF.

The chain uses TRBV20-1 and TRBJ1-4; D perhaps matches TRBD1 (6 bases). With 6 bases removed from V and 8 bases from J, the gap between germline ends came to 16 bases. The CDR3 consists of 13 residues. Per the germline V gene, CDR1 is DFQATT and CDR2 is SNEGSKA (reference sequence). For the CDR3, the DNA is TGCAGTGCCCGTACAGGGCTTGGCGAAAAACTGTTTTTT. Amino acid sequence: CSARTGLGEKLFF.

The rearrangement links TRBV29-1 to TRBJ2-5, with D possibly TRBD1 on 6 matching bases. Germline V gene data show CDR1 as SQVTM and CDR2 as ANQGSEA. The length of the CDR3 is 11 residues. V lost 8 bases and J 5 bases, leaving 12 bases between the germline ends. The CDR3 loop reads CSIQGPETQYF. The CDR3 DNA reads TGCAGCATTCAGGGGCCGGAGACCCAGTACTTC.

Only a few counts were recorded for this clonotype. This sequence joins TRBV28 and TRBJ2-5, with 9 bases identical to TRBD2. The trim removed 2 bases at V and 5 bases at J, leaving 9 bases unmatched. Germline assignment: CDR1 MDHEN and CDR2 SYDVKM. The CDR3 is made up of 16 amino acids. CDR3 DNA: TGTGCCAGCAGTTTAAAGGGTAGCGGGAGCAGGGAGACCCAGTACTTC. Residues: CASSLKGSGSRETQYF.

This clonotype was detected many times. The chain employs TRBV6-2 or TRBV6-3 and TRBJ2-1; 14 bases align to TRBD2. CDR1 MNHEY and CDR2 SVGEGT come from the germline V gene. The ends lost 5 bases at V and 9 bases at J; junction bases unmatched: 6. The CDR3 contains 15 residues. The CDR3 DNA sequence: TGTGCCAGCAGTGAAGAGGGACTAGCGGGAGTTGAGCAGTTCTTC. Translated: CASSEEGLAGVEQFF.

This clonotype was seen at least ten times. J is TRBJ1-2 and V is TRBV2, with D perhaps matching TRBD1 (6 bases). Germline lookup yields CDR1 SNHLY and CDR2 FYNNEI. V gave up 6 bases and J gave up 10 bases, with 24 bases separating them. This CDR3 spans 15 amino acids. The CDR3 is CASRLLGGTILNYTF. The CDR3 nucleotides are TGTGCCAGCAGACTCCTAGGGGGGACAATTCTTAACTACACCTTC.

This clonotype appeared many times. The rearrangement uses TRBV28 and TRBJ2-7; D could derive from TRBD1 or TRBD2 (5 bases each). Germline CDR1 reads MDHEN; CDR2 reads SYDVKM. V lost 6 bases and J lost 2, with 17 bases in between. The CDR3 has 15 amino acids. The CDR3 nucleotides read TGTGCCAGCAGCCCTTTTAGGGGACGAGCCTACGAGCAGTACTTC. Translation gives CASSPFRGRAYEQYF. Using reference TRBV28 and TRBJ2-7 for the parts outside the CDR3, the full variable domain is DVKVTQSSRYLVKRTGEKVFLECVQDMDHENMFWYRQDPGLGLRLIYFSYDVKMKEKGDIPEGYSVSREKKERFSLILESASTNQTSMYLCASSPFRGRAYEQYFGPGTRLTVT.

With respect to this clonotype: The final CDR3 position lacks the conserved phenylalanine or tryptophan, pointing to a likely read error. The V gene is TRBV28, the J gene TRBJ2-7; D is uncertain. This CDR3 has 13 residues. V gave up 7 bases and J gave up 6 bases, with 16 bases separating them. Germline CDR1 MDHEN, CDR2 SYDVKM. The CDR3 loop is CASTPGRYGEQYY. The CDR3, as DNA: TGTGCCAGCACTCCGGGTCGGTACGGCGAGCAGTACTAC.

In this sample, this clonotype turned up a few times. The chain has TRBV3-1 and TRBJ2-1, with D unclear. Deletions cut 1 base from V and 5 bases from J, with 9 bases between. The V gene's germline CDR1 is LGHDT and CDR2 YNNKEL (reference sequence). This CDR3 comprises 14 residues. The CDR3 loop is CASSQGHPNNEQFF. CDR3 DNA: TGTGCCAGCAGCCAAGGCCACCCGAACAATGAGCAGTTCTTC.

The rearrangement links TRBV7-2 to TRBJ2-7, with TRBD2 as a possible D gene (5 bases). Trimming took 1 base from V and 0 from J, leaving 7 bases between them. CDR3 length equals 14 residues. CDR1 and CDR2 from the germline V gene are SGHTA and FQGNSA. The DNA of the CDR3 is TGTGCCAGCAGCTTAGTGGCGGGCTCCTACGAGCAGTACTTC. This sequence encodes CASSLVAGSYEQYF.

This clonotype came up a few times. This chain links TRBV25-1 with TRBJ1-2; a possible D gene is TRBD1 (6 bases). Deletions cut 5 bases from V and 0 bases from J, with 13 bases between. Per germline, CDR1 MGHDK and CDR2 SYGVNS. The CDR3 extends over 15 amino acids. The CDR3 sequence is CASSPSTGTNYGYTF. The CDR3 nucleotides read TGTGCCAGCAGTCCTTCGACAGGCACTAACTATGGCTACACCTTC.

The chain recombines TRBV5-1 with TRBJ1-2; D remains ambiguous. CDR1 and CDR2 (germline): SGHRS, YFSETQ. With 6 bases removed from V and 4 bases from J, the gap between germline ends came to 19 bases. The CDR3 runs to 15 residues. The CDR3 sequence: CASTLWHGSLYGYTF. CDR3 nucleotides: TGCGCCAGCACCCTGTGGCACGGATCACTCTATGGCTACACCTTC.

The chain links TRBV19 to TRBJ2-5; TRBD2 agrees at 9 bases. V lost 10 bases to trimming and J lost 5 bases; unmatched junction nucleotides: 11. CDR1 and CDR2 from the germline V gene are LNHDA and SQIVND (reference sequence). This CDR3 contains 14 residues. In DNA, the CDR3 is TGTGCCACTGGAGTAGCGGGAGTAGAGGAGACCCAGTACTTC. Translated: CATGVAGVEETQYF.

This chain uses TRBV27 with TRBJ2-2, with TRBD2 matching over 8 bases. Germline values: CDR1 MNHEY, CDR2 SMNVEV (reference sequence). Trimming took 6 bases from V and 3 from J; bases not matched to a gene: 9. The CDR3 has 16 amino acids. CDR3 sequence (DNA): TGTGCCAGCAGCACCCGGGGGGGACTCTACACCGGGGAGCTGTTTTTT. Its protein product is CASSTRGGLYTGELFF.

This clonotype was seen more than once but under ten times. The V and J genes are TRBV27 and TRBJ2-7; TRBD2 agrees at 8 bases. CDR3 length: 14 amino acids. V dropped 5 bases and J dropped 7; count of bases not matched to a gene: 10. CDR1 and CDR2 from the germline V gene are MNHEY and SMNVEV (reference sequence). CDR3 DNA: TGTGCCAGCAGTCTGGCTAGCGGGTATGGAGAGCAGTACTTC. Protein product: CASSLASGYGEQYF.

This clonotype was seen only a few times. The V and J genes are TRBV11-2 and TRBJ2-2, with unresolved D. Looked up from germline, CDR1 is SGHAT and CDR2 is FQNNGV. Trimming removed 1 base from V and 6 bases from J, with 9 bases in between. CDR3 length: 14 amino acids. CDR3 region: CASSLVFYPGELFF. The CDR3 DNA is TGTGCCAGCAGCTTAGTGTTTTACCCCGGGGAGCTGTTTTTT.

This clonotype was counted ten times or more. The CDR3, as DNA: TGTGCCAGCAGTTATTCGATTCGTCCGGGACCCGGTAATGAAAAACTGTTTTTT. It codes for CASSYSIRPGPGNEKLFF. This chain joins TRBV6-2 or TRBV6-3 and TRBJ1-4, with a possible D match to TRBD1 (5 bases). Germline assignment: CDR1 MNHEY and CDR2 SVGEGT. The CDR3 runs 18 residues. Trimming stripped 3 bases from V and 4 bases from J, with 21 bases between.

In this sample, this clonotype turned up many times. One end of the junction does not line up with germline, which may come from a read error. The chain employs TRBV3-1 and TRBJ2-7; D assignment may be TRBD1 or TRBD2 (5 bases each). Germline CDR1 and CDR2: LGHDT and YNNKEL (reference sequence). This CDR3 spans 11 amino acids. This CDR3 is CASSQGGAHSF. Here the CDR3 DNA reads TGTGCCAGCAGCCAAGGAGGGGCCCACAGTTTC.

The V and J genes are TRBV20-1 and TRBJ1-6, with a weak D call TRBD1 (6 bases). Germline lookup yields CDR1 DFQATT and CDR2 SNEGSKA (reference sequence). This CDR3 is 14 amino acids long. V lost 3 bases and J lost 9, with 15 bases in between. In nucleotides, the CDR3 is TGCAGTGCTAGCGGGGACACCGGGAGTTCACCCCTCCACTTT. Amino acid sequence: CSASGDTGSSPLHF.

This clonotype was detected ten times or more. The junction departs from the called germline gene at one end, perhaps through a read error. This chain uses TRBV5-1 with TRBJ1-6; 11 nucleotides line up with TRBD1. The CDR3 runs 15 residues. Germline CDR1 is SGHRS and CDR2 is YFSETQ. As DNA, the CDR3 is TGTGCCAGCAGCTTGGGGACAGGGGGAAATTCACCCCTCCACTTT. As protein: CASSLGTGGNSPLHF.